Each of the 20 T cell receptor beta chains below was sequenced from the same sample in a study of tumor and adjacent non-tumor tissue in lung cancer. This sample's RNA came from whole unsorted tissue. Three rounds of nested PCR, following a modified ARM-PCR protocol, produced the TCRbeta library. TCRdb analysed the multiplex PCR reads with MiXCR anew, one entry per CDR3 protein. The sample consists of about 110,000 distinct CDR3 sequences, 84% of them appearing once. The sample was lung tumor tissue. These receptor sequences come from a man in his 70s with non-small cell lung cancer.

This clonotype has only a few counts. An end of the junction differs from the germline gene, which may be a read error. V usage is TRBV4-2 and J usage is TRBJ2-5, with TRBD2 identical over 7 bases. This CDR3 comprises 17 residues. The germline CDR1 and CDR2 sequences are LGHNA and YNFKEQ. The CDR3 is CASSQVVTRGRQETQYF. The CDR3 DNA reads TGTGCTAGCAGCCAAGTTGTCACTCGCGGGAGACAAGAGACCCAGTACTTC.

To note about this clonotype: At one boundary the junction diverges from the germline segment, which might be a read error. This chain joins TRBV5-6 and TRBJ2-2; tentatively, D is TRBD2 (5 bases). Germline V gene lookup returns CDR1 SGHDT and CDR2 YYEEEE. CDR3 length: 16 amino acids. The CDR3 coding sequence is TGTGCCAGCAGCTTGGCGTGGCAGTGGGTCACCGGGGAGCGGTTTTTT. It translates to CASSLAWQWVTGERFF. The variable domain in full, completed from reference TRBV5-6 and TRBJ2-2, reads DAGVTQSPTHLIKTRGQQVTLRCSPKSGHDTVSWYQQALGQGPQFIFQYYEEEERQRGNFPDRFSGHQFPNYSSELNVNALLLGDSALYLCASSLAWQWVTGERFFGEGSRLTVL.

Points on this clonotype: The junction shows a germline mismatch at one end, possibly a read error. J is TRBJ1-3 and V is TRBV6-2 or TRBV6-3; D unclear. Germline V gene lookup returns CDR1 MNHEY and CDR2 SVGEGT. This CDR3 is 16 amino acids long. CDR3 protein: CVSSYKREHSGNTIYF. DNA of the CDR3: TGTGTCAGCAGTTACAAGCGGGAACACTCTGGAAACACCATATATTTT.

For this clonotype: The conserved phenylalanine or tryptophan is not found at the CDR3 terminus, so this likely reflects a read error. This CDR3 is CASRLAGPTYEQYI. The CDR3 DNA sequence: TGTGCCAGCAGACTAGCGGGACCGACCTACGAACAGTACATC. This chain uses TRBV6-2 or TRBV6-3 with TRBJ2-7, with 10 bases matching TRBD2. The CDR3 runs 14 residues. Looked up from germline, CDR1 is MNHEY and CDR2 is SVGEGT.

A note on this clonotype: This sequence may be a read error, since a much larger clone differs from it by one base. This chain links TRBV5-1 with TRBJ1-1; no clear D gene. The CDR3 has 13 residues. CDR1 SGHRS and CDR2 YFSETQ come from the germline V gene. The CDR3 DNA reads as TGCGCCAGCAGCCTTCAACATCTCACTGAATCTTTCTTT. Encoded protein: CASSLQHLTESFF.

To note about this clonotype: The junction departs from germline at one end; a sequencing error may be responsible. The V and J genes are TRBV11-1 and TRBJ2-5, with TRBD2 as a possible D gene (5 bases). Germline loops: CDR1 SGHAT, CDR2 FQDESV (reference sequence). The CDR3 is 15 amino acids. CDR3 sequence (DNA): TGTGCCATCAGCCTAGGTAAGACTAATCAAGAGACCCAGTACTTC. This encodes CAISLGKTNQETQYF. The whole variable domain, remainder taken from reference TRBV11-1 and TRBJ2-5, is EAEVAQSPRYKITEKSQAVAFWCDPISGHATLYWYRQILGQGPELLVQFQDESVVDDSQLPKDRFSAERLKGVDSTLKIQPAELGDSAMYLCAISLGKTNQETQYFGPGTRLLVL.

In regard to this clonotype: At one end the junction does not follow the germline gene, possibly because of a read error. CDR3: CANSEIGNAPLHF. CDR3 in DNA: TGTGCCAACAGTGAAATCGGCAATGCACCCCTCCACTTT. The chain has TRBV6-1 and TRBJ1-6; D gene unclear. The CDR3 spans 13 residues. Germline CDR1 is MNHNS and CDR2 is SASEGT.

This clonotype was observed a few times. Sequence at one end of the junction differs from germline and may be a read error. The gene calls are TRBV29-1 and TRBJ1-2; 8 nucleotides line up with TRBD1. Germline assignment: CDR1 SQVTM and CDR2 ANQGSEA. This CDR3 spans 11 amino acids. In DNA, the CDR3 is TGCAGCGGGCAACAGGGGGTTGACTACATCTTC. It encodes CSGQQGVDYIF. Combining the CDR3 with reference TRBV29-1 and TRBJ1-2 gives the whole variable domain SAVISQKPSRDICQRGTSLTIQCQVDSQVTMMFWYRQQPGQSLTLIATANQGSEATYESGFVIDKFPISRPNLTFSTLTVSNMSPEDSSIYLCSGQQGVDYIFGSGTRLTVV.

On this clonotype itself: This is likely a read error, given that the CDR3 carries no conserved phenylalanine or tryptophan at its end. The rearrangement uses TRBV11-2 and TRBJ1-1; the D is unclear. Germline V gene sequence: CDR1 SGHAT, CDR2 FQNNGV. Deletions cut 3 bases from V and 5 bases from J, with 13 bases between. The CDR3 covers 14 residues. CDR3: CASSFVVGRTEAFI. In nucleotides, the CDR3 is TGTGCCAGCAGCTTCGTCGTGGGCCGGACTGAAGCTTTCATT.

Concerning this clonotype itself: Because the CDR3 is missing its conserved closing phenylalanine or tryptophan, this is likely a read error. The chain joins TRBV11-3 to TRBJ2-3, with TRBD1 matching 7 bases. Germline values: CDR1 SGHNT, CDR2 YENEEA. With 9 bases clipped from V and 1 base from J, the junction kept 10 bases outside the gene matches. The CDR3 covers 15 residues. The CDR3 nucleotides are TGTGCCAGTAGCCCAAGACAGGGAGGCACAGATACGCAGTATTTA. Encoded protein: CASSPRQGGTDTQYL.

The chain joins TRBV6-2 or TRBV6-3 to TRBJ2-1, with D perhaps matching TRBD2 (6 bases). V shed 7 bases and J shed 7 bases, with 20 bases lying between them. Germline values: CDR1 MNHEY, CDR2 SVGEGT. The CDR3 totals 15 residues. CDR3 DNA sequence: TGTGCCAGCAATTCTAGCGAGAGGGCCCCAAATGAGCAGTTCTTC. This codes for CASNSSERAPNEQFF.

The rearrangement uses TRBV11-3 and TRBJ2-2; D not certain. Trimming shortened V by 9 bases and J by 3 bases, and 17 bases separated the two germline ends. The CDR3 has 15 residues. The germline CDR1 and CDR2 sequences are SGHNT and YENEEA. As DNA, the CDR3 is TGTGCCAGTAGCCACGACGGAATATACACCGGGGAGCTGTTTTTT. Residues: CASSHDGIYTGELFF.

The table lists this clonotype with many counts. J is TRBJ2-5 and V is TRBV12-3 or TRBV12-4; no definite D call. CDR3 length equals 11 residues. V lost 6 bases, J lost 5 bases, and 7 bases lay in between. The CDR3 nucleotides are TGTGCCAGCAGAAGCCAGGAGACCCAGTACTTC. It codes for CASRSQETQYF.

Worth noting for this clonotype: The junction departs from germline at one end; a sequencing error may be responsible. The chain is built from TRBV6-1 and TRBJ2-2; tentatively, D is TRBD2 (7 bases). The germline V gene encodes CDR1 MNHNS and CDR2 SASEGT. There are 15 residues in the CDR3. CDR3 sequence reads: CASSLGGAYTGDLFF. In DNA form, the CDR3 reads TGTGCCAGCAGCTTAGGGGGGGCGTATACCGGGGACCTGTTTTTT.

The sample holds one count of this clonotype. The genes are TRBV5-6 and TRBJ1-2; TRBD1 is a possible D gene (6 bases). The V gene lost 1 base and the J gene lost 7 bases, with 14 bases spanning the gap. The CDR3 extends over 14 amino acids. CDR1 is SGHDT and CDR2 is YYEEEE in the germline V gene. CDR3 bases: TGTGCCAGCAGCTTGTTCGGACAGCACGGTGGCTACACCTTC. Its translation: CASSLFGQHGGYTF.

Points on this clonotype: The CDR3 does not close with the conserved phenylalanine or tryptophan, likely indicating a read error. The gene calls are TRBV29-1 and TRBJ1-2; D uncertain. The CDR3 loop spans 16 amino acids. Per the germline V gene, CDR1 is SQVTM and CDR2 is ANQGSEA. V was pared by 4 bases and J by 6 bases, with 24 bases between. DNA of the CDR3: TGCAGCGTTGTCCCCTATCAATGCTCGGGAGATGATGGCTACACCTTA. Its translation: CSVVPYQCSGDDGYTL.

This clonotype came up once. Its ends do not fully match the called genes, so a read error is possible. This rearrangement joins TRBV6-6 to TRBJ1-1; D not certain. The CDR3 extends over 17 amino acids. The germline V gene encodes CDR1 MNHNY and CDR2 SVGAGI (reference sequence). The CDR3 sequence is CASRRNLWATTNTEPFF. CDR3 in DNA: TGTGCCAGCAGACGCAACCTATGGGCGACGACGAACACTGAACCTTTCTTT.

To note about this clonotype: Because the CDR3's place on the DNA is in doubt, the DNA is left out and the CDR3 is given as listed by TCRdb. J is TRBJ1-1 and V is TRBV29-1; TRBD1 was called by the table and not checked on the DNA. Looked up from germline, CDR1 is SQVTM and CDR2 is ANQGSEA. The CDR3 comprises 14 residues, both ends counted. This chain's CDR3 is CDVFGQGTKTEDFF.

With regard to this clonotype: The junction does not match germline at one end; this may be a read error. V and J are TRBV6-5 and TRBJ2-7, with D perhaps matching TRBD1 (5 bases). The CDR3 consists of 16 residues. Germline V CDR1 and CDR2: MNHEY, SVGAGI. The CDR3 DNA reads as TGTGCCGGCAGACACACTGGGGAACAGGTAGCCCACGAGCAGTACTTC. Encoded protein: CAGRHTGEQVAHEQYF.

The genes are TRBV20-1 and TRBJ2-1; TRBD2 matches at 8 bases. Germline lookup yields CDR1 DFQATT and CDR2 SNEGSKA (reference sequence). The CDR3 extends over 16 amino acids. V shed 2 bases, J shed 13 bases, and the junction held 19 bases outside the gene matches. The DNA for the CDR3 is TGCAGTGCTAGAAATGCACAAGGACTAGCAAGAGAAGTCCAGTTCTTC. Its translation: CSARNAQGLAREVQFF.